This T cell receptor (beta chain) was sequenced in a study of long-term antiretroviral therapy in people with HIV. Study findings and constraints: HIV repertoires covered narrower CDR3 length ranges than controls did.

Donors each had at least one pre-ART PBMC sample and at least two post-ART ones. Germline CDR1 is LNHDA and CDR2 is SQIVND (reference sequence). J was trimmed by 5 bases and V by 3 bases; bases with no gene match: 2. The CDR3 is made up of 14 amino acids. On this clone: Its antigen is not known.

The assay, immunoSEQ v3.0, was run at survey level. Sequencing was performed with immunoSEQ multiplex PCR; in TCRdb, only in-frame clones are kept and a portion is missing. The sample lists approximately 29,000 clones; around nine tenths were seen once. The sequence derives from a woman between 18 and 29 years old with HIV. The gene calls are TRBV19 and TRBJ2-5, with 11 bases lining up with TRBD1. Specimen: unsorted PBMCs, collected 0.5 years after starting antiretroviral therapy. The CDR3 sequence: CASSMDRGRETQYF. The CDR3 DNA reads as TGTGCCAGTAGTATGGACAGGGGGCGGGAGACCCAGTACTTC.